This is a list of T cell receptor beta chains from one sample in a study of T cell responses to AZD1222 COVID-19 vaccine. TCRdb's copy holds only in-frame clones and misses some; the assay was immunoSEQ multiplex PCR. The sample has about 110,000 clones; 70% to 90% are singletons. The source was peripheral blood, collected on day 0 of AZD1222 vaccination. Receptors were obtained from an adult in good health. Each CDR3 is given with its conserved first and last residue. The order of the fields is D gene, V gene, clone size, J gene, CDR3 protein, CDR3 DNA. The D gene is left open where the match is weak. Size is stated for part of the rows, as once, few or many counts, or as a class when the clone is expanded.

d_call: -
v_call: TRBV23-1
clone_size: -
j_call: TRBJ1-5
cdr3_aa: CASSQSSQGHLNQPQHF
cdr3_nt: TGCGCCAGCAGTCAATCCTCTCAGGGTCACCTCAATCAGCCCCAGCATTTT

d_call: -
v_call: TRBV21-1
clone_size: -
j_call: TRBJ2-2
cdr3_aa: CASSKVNTGELFF
cdr3_nt: TGTGCCAGCAGCAAAGTGAACACCGGGGAGCTGTTTTTT

d_call: TRBD1
v_call: TRBV19
clone_size: -
j_call: TRBJ1-1
cdr3_aa: CASSIGQGGTTEAFF
cdr3_nt: TGTGCCAGTAGTATCGGCCAGGGGGGGACCACTGAAGCTTTCTTT

d_call: -
v_call: TRBV28
clone_size: -
j_call: TRBJ1-2
cdr3_aa: CASRGGPAYGYTF
cdr3_nt: TGTGCCAGCAGGGGGGGGCCTGCTTATGGCTACACCTTC

d_call: TRBD1
v_call: TRBV15
clone_size: -
j_call: TRBJ2-2
cdr3_aa: CATSGGTGDNTGELFF
cdr3_nt: TGTGCCACCAGCGGTGGGACAGGGGACAACACCGGGGAGCTGTTTTTT

d_call: -
v_call: TRBV13
clone_size: -
j_call: TRBJ1-1
cdr3_aa: CASEKLNTEAFF
cdr3_nt: TGTGCCAGCGAGAAGCTGAACACTGAAGCTTTCTTT

d_call: -
v_call: TRBV7-2
clone_size: -
j_call: TRBJ1-1
cdr3_aa: CASSSWTVMNTEAFF
cdr3_nt: TGTGCCAGCAGCTCCTGGACAGTTATGAACACTGAAGCTTTCTTT

d_call: TRBD2
v_call: TRBV11-2
clone_size: few
j_call: TRBJ2-7
cdr3_aa: CASSWSGGAYEQYF
cdr3_nt: TGTGCCAGCAGCTGGAGCGGGGGGGCCTACGAGCAGTACTTC

d_call: -
v_call: TRBV10-1
clone_size: -
j_call: TRBJ2-7
cdr3_aa: CASSESGSSSQQYF
cdr3_nt: TGCGCCAGCAGTGAGTCGGGCTCCTCGAGCCAGCAGTACTTC

d_call: -
v_call: TRBV14
clone_size: -
j_call: TRBJ1-1
cdr3_aa: CASSQEVLVDIAFF
cdr3_nt: TGTGCCAGCAGCCAAGAGGTACTCGTTGACATAGCTTTCTTT

d_call: TRBD1
v_call: TRBV27
clone_size: few
j_call: TRBJ2-3
cdr3_aa: CASSLGGGTQYF
cdr3_nt: TGTGCCAGCAGTCTAGGGGGCGGTACGCAGTATTTT

d_call: -
v_call: TRBV18
clone_size: -
j_call: TRBJ2-7
cdr3_aa: CASSPGGDYEQYF
cdr3_nt: TGTGCCAGCTCACCAGGAGGGGACTACGAGCAGTACTTC

d_call: -
v_call: TRBV28
clone_size: -
j_call: TRBJ1-5
cdr3_aa: CASSLRPHQPQHF
cdr3_nt: TGTGCCAGCAGTTTAAGGCCACATCAGCCCCAGCATTTT

d_call: TRBD1
v_call: TRBV7-2
clone_size: -
j_call: TRBJ1-5
cdr3_aa: CASSMDRSYQPQHF
cdr3_nt: TGTGCCAGCAGCATGGACAGGTCCTATCAGCCCCAGCATTTT

d_call: TRBD2
v_call: TRBV7-7
clone_size: once
j_call: TRBJ2-5
cdr3_aa: CASSTTGLAGQETQYF
cdr3_nt: TGTGCTAGCAGCACGACTGGACTAGCGGGCCAAGAGACCCAGTACTTC

d_call: TRBD2
v_call: TRBV11-3
clone_size: -
j_call: TRBJ2-1
cdr3_aa: CASSCRTSGDYWGSYNEQFF
cdr3_nt: TGTGCCAGCAGCTGCCGGACTAGCGGGGACTACTGGGGCTCCTACAATGAGCAGTTCTTC

d_call: -
v_call: TRBV6-5
clone_size: -
j_call: TRBJ1-2
cdr3_aa: CASRVPGNYGYTF
cdr3_nt: TGTGCCAGCAGGGTCCCGGGAAACTATGGCTACACCTTC

d_call: -
v_call: TRBV6-2/TRBV6-3
clone_size: -
j_call: TRBJ1-1
cdr3_aa: CASSYGGRRTEAFF
cdr3_nt: TGTGCCAGCAGTTACGGGGGAAGGAGGACTGAAGCTTTCTTT

d_call: -
v_call: TRBV28
clone_size: -
j_call: TRBJ1-4
cdr3_aa: CASSLLGGGGIGEKLFF
cdr3_nt: TGTGCCAGCTCGTTACTGGGGGGAGGAGGGATAGGTGAAAAACTGTTTTTT

d_call: -
v_call: TRBV29-1
clone_size: -
j_call: TRBJ2-1
cdr3_aa: CSVEFGRDTYNEQFF
cdr3_nt: TGCAGCGTTGAATTTGGCCGGGACACCTACAATGAGCAGTTCTTC

d_call: TRBD1
v_call: TRBV6-5
clone_size: -
j_call: TRBJ2-3
cdr3_aa: CASTDRGPLNTQYF
cdr3_nt: TGTGCCAGCACGGACAGGGGCCCTTTGAATACGCAGTATTTT

d_call: -
v_call: TRBV15
clone_size: few
j_call: TRBJ1-5
cdr3_aa: CATSRSGESNQPQHF
cdr3_nt: TGTGCCACCAGCAGGAGCGGGGAATCCAATCAGCCCCAGCATTTT

d_call: -
v_call: TRBV28
clone_size: -
j_call: TRBJ1-2
cdr3_aa: CASSPNRDGYTF
cdr3_nt: TGTGCCAGCAGCCCCAACAGGGATGGCTACACCTTC

d_call: TRBD1
v_call: TRBV27
clone_size: -
j_call: TRBJ2-2
cdr3_aa: CASRSTGSGTGELFF
cdr3_nt: TGTGCCAGCAGATCGACAGGGAGTGGCACCGGGGAGCTGTTTTTT

d_call: -
v_call: TRBV5-1
clone_size: -
j_call: TRBJ2-7
cdr3_aa: CASSFRDNSYEQYF
cdr3_nt: TGCGCCAGCAGCTTCCGGGACAACTCCTACGAGCAGTACTTC

d_call: -
v_call: TRBV7-2
clone_size: -
j_call: TRBJ1-2
cdr3_aa: CASSQFGQLSNYGYTF
cdr3_nt: TGTGCCAGCAGCCAATTCGGACAGCTGTCAAACTATGGCTACACCTTC

d_call: TRBD1
v_call: TRBV7-6
clone_size: few
j_call: TRBJ1-1
cdr3_aa: CASSLEGTGNTEAFF
cdr3_nt: TGTGCCAGCAGCTTAGAGGGGACAGGGAACACTGAAGCTTTCTTT